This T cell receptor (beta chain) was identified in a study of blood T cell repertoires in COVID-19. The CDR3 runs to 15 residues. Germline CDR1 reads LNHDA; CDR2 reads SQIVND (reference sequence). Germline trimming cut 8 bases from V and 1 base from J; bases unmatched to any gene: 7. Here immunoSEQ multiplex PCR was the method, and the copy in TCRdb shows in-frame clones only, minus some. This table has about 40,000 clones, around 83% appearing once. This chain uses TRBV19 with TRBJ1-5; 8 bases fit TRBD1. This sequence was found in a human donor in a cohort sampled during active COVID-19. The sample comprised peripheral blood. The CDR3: CASRGQGASNQPQHF. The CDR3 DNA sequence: TGTGCCAGTCGGGGTCAGGGGGCGAGCAATCAGCCCCAGCATTTT.